This TCR beta chain is from a study of T cells expressing NK-cell markers. TCRdb processed the 5' RACE reads again and assigns one entry to each CDR3 protein, with no DNA. The sample has over 120,000 distinct CDR3 sequences. There are 15 residues in the CDR3. Germline CDR1 is SGHRS and CDR2 is YFSETQ. The clonotype was recovered from a man aged 18-30 years in good health. Material for sequencing was blood T cells: a sorted CD56 or NKG2C T cell subset, CD4+ or CD8+ T cells, or bulk PBMC T cells (not recorded which). The V gene is TRBV5-1, the J gene TRBJ2-3; TCRdb proposes TRBD2, but this gene call is untestable without DNA. CDR3 region: CASSLAPSGTDTQYF.